The rows below give T cell receptor beta chains drawn from one sample of a study of blood T cell repertoires in COVID-19. Here immunoSEQ multiplex PCR was the method, and the copy in TCRdb shows in-frame clones only, minus some. Of under 150,000 clones listed, 85% to 90% are singletons. Sequenced input: peripheral blood. All receptors come from a woman between 35 and 50 years old with acute or convalescent COVID-19. CDR3s include the opening cysteine and the closing phenylalanine or tryptophan.

cdr3_length | v_call | cdr3_aa
14 | TRBV5-4 | CASSLAREGTQAFF
19 | TRBV5-6 | CASSLRTSGASLAKNIQYF
18 | TRBV7-3 | CASSGSHSGGSNTGELFF
17 | TRBV7-2 | CASTRILGGGAPGELFF
15 | TRBV4-3 | CASSHAGQGVYEQYF
15 | TRBV18 | CASSPNPTLNYGYTF
16 | TRBV7-6 | CASSLGSAGAGNTIYF
15 | TRBV2 | CASSERGLARNEQFF
15 | TRBV10-3 | CAISARTSGSGEQYF
14 | TRBV18 | CASSPLQGTGGYTF
19 | TRBV6-2/TRBV6-3 | CASSSRAGLAGGPGQTQYF
13 | TRBV27 | CASSTQLAGEQFF
16 | TRBV27 | CASSLETSVGTKGYTF
13 | TRBV29-1 | CSVTPVSGNTIYF
15 | TRBV5-5 | CASQRTSGGTGELFF
15 | TRBV9 | CASSRSSTGVSEAFF
15 | TRBV18 | CASSAKDSHNSPLHF
17 | TRBV27 | CASSLSARALTNYGYTF